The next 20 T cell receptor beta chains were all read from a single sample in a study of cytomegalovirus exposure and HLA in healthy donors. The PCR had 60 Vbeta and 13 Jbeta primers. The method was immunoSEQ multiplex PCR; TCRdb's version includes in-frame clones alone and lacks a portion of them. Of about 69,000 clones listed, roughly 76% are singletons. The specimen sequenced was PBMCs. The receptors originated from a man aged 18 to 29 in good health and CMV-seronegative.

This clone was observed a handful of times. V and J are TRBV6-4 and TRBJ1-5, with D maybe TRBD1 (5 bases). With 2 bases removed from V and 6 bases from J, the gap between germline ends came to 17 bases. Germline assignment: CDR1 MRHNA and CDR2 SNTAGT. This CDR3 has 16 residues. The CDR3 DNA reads TGTGCCAGCAGTGACGCAGGGCGCCCGCCAGGTCAGCCCCAGCATTTT. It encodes CASSDAGRPPGQPQHF.

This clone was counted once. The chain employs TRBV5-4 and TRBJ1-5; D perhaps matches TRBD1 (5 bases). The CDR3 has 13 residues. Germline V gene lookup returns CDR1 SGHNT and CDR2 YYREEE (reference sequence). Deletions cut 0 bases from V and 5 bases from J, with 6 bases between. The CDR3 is CASSLAGHQPQHF. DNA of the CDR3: TGTGCCAGCAGCTTGGCAGGGCATCAGCCCCAGCATTTT.

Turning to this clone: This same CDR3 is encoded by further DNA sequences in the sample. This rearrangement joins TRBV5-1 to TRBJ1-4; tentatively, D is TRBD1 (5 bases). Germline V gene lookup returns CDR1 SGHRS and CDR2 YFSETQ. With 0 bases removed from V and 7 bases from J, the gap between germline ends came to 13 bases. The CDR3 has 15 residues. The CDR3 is CASSLGQGGGEKLFF. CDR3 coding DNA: TGCGCCAGCAGCTTGGGTCAGGGAGGCGGTGAAAAACTGTTTTTT.

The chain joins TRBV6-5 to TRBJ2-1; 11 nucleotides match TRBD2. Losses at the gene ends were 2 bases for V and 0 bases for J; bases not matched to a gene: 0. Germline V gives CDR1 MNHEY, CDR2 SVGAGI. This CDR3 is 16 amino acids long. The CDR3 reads CASSYLAGGSYNEQFF. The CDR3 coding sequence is TGTGCCAGCAGTTACCTAGCGGGGGGCTCCTACAATGAGCAGTTCTTC.

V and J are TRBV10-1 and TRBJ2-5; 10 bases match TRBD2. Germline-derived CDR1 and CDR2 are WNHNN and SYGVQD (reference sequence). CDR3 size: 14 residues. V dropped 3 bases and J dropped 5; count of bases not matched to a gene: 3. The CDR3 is CASSEASGGETQYF. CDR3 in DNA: TGCGCCAGCAGTGAAGCTAGCGGGGGTGAGACCCAGTACTTC.

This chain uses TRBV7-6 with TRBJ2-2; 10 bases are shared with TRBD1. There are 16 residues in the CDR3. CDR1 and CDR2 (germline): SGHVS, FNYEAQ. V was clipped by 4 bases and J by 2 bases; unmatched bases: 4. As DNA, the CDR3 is TGTGCCAGCAGCTCGGGACAGGGGCACAACACCGGGGAGCTGTTTTTT. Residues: CASSSGQGHNTGELFF.

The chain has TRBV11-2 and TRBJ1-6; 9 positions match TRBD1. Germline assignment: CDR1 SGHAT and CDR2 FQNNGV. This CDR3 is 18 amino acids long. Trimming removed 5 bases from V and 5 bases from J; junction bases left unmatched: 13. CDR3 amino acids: CASSRTAGTGFHNSPLHF. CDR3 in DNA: TGTGCCAGCAGCCGCACCGCCGGGACAGGGTTCCATAATTCACCCCTCCACTTT. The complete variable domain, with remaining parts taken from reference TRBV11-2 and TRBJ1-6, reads EAGVAQSPRYKIIEKRQSVAFWCNPISGHATLYWYQQILGQGPKLLIQFQNNGVVDDSQLPKDRFSAERLKGVDSTLKIQPAKLEDSAVYLCASSRTAGTGFHNSPLHFGNGTRLTVT.

The CDR3 loop reads CASSRTGYTDTQYF. The CDR3 DNA follows: TGTGCCAGCAGCCGAACCGGTTACACAGATACGCAGTATTTT. The chain employs TRBV7-6 and TRBJ2-3; D gene unclear. The CDR3 runs 14 residues. V lost 5 bases to trimming and J lost 2 bases, with 11 bases between them. Germline V gives CDR1 SGHVS, CDR2 FNYEAQ.

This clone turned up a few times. DNA of the CDR3: TGCGCCAGCAGCTTGGCCGGGGGACTCGGATCCGACAATGAGCAGTTCTTC. This translates into CASSLAGGLGSDNEQFF. The J gene is TRBJ2-1, the V gene TRBV5-1, with D maybe TRBD2 (6 bases). CDR1 and CDR2 (germline): SGHRS, YFSETQ. This CDR3 is 17 amino acids long. The V end was cut by 0 bases, the J end by 5 bases, with 18 bases between.

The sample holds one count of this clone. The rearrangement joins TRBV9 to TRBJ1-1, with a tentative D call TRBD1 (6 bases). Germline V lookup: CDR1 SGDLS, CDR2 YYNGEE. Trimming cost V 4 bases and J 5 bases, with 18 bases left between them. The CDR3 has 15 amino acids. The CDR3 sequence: CASSPLDGTRTEAFF. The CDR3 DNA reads TGTGCCAGCAGCCCTCTGGACGGGACAAGGACTGAAGCTTTCTTT.

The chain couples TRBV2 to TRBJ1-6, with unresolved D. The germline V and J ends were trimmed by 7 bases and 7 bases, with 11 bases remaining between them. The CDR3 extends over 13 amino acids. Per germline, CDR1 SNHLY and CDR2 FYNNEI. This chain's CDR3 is CASIGPQNSPLHF. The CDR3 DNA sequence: TGTGCCAGCATTGGGCCTCAGAATTCACCCCTCCACTTT.

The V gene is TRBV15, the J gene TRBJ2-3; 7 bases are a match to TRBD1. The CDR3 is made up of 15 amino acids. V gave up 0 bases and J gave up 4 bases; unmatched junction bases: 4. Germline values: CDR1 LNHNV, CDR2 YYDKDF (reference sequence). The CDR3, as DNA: TGTGCCACCAGCAGAGATCCTGGGACAGCAGATACGCAGTATTTT. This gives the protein CATSRDPGTADTQYF.

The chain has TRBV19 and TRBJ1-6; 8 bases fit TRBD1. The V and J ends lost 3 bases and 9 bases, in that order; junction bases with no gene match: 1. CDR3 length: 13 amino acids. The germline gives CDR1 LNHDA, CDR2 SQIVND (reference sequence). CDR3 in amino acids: CASSIRGRSPLHF. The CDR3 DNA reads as TGTGCCAGTAGTATCAGGGGGCGTTCACCCCTCCACTTT.

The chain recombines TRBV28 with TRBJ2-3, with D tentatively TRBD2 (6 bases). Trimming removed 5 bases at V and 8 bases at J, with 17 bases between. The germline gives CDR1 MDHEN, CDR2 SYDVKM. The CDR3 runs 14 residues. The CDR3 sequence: CASSPPGEGPTQYF. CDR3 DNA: TGTGCCAGCAGTCCTCCGGGGGAAGGTCCTACGCAGTATTTT.

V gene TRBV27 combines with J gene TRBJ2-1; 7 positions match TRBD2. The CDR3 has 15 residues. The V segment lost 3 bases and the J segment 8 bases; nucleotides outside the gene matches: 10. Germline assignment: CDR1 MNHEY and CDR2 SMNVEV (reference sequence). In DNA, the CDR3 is TGTGCCAGCAGTTTGGAGCGGGGAGGTTTCGATGAGCAGTTCTTC. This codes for CASSLERGGFDEQFF.

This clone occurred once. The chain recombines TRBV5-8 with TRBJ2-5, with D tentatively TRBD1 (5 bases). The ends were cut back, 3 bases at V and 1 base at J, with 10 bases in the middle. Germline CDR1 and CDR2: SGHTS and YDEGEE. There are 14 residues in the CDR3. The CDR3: CASSYETVQETQYF. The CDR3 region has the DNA TGTGCCAGCAGCTACGAGACAGTCCAAGAGACCCAGTACTTC.

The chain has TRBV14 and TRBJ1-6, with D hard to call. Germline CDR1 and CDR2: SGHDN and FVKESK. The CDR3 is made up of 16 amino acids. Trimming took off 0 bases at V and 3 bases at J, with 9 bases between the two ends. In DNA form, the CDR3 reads TGTGCCAGCAGCCAAGACCTGGGGAGCTATAATTCACCCCTCCACTTT. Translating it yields CASSQDLGSYNSPLHF.

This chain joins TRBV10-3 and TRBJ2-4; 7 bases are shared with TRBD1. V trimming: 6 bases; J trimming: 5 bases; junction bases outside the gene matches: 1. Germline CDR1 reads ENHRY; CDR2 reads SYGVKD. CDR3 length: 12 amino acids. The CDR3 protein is CAISDRENIQYF. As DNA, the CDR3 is TGTGCCATCAGCGACAGGGAAAACATTCAGTACTTC.

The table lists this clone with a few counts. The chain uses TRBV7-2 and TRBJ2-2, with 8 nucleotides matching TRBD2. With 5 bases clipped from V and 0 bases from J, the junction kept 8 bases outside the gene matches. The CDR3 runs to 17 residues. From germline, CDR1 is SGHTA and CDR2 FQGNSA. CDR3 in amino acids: CASSRPSGGANTGELFF. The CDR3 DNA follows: TGTGCCAGCAGCCGTCCCAGCGGGGGAGCGAACACCGGGGAGCTGTTTTTT.

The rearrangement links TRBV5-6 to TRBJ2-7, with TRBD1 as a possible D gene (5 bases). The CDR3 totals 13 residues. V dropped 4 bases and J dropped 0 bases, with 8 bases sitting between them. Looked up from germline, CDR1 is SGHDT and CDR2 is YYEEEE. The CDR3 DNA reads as TGTGCCAGCAGCCCGACAGACTCCTACGAGCAGTACTTC. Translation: CASSPTDSYEQYF.